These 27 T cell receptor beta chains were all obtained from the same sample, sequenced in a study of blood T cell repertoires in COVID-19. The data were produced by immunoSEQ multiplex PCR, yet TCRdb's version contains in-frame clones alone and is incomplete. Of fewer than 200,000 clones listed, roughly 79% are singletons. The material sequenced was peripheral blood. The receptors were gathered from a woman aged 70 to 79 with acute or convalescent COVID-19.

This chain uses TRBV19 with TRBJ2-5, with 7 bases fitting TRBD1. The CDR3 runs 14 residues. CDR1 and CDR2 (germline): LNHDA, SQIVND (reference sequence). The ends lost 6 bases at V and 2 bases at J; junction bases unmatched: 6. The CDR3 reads CASSQDRAQETQYF. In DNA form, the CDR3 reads TGTGCCAGTAGCCAAGACAGGGCTCAAGAGACCCAGTACTTC.

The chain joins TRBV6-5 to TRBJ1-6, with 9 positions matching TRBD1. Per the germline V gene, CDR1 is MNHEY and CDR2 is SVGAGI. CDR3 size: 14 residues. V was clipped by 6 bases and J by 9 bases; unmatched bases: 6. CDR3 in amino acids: CASRFGDRVSPLHF. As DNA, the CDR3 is TGTGCCAGCAGGTTCGGGGACAGGGTTTCACCCCTCCACTTT.

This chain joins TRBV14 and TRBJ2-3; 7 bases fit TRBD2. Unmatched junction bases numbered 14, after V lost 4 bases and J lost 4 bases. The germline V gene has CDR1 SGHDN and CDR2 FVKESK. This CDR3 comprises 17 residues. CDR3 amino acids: CASSPFQGGGSSDTQYF. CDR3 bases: TGTGCCAGCAGCCCCTTCCAAGGAGGCGGGAGCTCAGATACGCAGTATTTT.

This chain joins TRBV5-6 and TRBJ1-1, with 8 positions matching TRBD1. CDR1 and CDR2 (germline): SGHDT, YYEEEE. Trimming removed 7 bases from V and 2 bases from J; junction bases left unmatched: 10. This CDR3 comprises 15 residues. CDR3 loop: CASGGTGLTNTEAFF. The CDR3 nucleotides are TGTGCCAGCGGCGGGACAGGTCTGACAAACACTGAAGCTTTCTTT.

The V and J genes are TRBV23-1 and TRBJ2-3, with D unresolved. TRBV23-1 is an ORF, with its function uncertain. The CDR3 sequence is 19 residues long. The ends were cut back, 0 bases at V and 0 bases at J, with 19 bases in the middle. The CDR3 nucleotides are TGCGCCAGCAGTCAATCATCACCGTACAGTGCAACTAGCACAGATACGCAGTATTTT. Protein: CASSQSSPYSATSTDTQYF.

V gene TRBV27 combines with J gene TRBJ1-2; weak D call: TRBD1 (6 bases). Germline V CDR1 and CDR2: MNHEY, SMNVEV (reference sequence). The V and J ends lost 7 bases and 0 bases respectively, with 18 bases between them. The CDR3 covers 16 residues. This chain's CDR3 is CASKGHRDNPNYGYTF. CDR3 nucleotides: TGTGCCAGCAAAGGGCACCGGGACAACCCTAACTATGGCTACACCTTC.

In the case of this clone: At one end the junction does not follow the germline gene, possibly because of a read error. The CDR3 nucleotides read TGTGCCAGCAGACAAGATTTAAGAGACTACGATTTCGGAAACACCATATATTTT. Amino acid sequence: CASRQDLRDYDFGNTIYF. The chain has TRBV4-2 and TRBJ1-3; D remains unclear. Germline V gene lookup returns CDR1 LGHNA and CDR2 YNFKEQ. This CDR3 is built from 18 residues.

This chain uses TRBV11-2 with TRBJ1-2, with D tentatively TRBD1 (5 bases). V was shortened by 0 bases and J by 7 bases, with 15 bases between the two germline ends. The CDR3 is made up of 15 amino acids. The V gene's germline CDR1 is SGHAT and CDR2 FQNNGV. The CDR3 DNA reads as TGTGCCAGCAGCTTAGATCTGCAGGGAGGGAGTGGCTACACCTTC. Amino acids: CASSLDLQGGSGYTF.

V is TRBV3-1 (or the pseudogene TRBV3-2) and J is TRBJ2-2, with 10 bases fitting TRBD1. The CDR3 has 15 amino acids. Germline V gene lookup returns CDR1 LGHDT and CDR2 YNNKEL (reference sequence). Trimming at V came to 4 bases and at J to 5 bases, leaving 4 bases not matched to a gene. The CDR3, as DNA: TGTGCCAGCAGCCGTTGGACAGGGGGAACCGGGGAGCTGTTTTTT. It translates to CASSRWTGGTGELFF.

The CDR3 DNA reads TGTGCCAGCAGCCCGGGACAGGGCTACAATGAGCAGTTCTTC. Translating it yields CASSPGQGYNEQFF. The chain recombines TRBV7-3 with TRBJ2-1; 9 positions agree with TRBD1. The CDR3 consists of 14 residues. With V trimmed by 5 bases and J by 3 bases, 2 bases remained unmatched. CDR1 and CDR2 from the germline V gene are SGHTA and FQGTGA.

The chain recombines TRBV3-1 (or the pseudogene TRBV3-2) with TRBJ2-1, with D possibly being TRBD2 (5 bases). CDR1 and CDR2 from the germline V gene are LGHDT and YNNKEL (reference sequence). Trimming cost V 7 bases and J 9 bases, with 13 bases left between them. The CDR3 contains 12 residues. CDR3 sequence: CASKPGNGEQFF. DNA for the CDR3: TGTGCCAGCAAGCCCGGGAATGGTGAGCAGTTCTTC.

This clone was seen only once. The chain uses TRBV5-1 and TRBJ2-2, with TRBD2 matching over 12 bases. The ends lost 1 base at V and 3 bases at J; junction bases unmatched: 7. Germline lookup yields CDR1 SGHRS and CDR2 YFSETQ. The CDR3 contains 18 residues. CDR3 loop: CASSLFLAGGPYTGELFF. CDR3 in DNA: TGCGCCAGCAGCTTGTTTCTAGCGGGAGGGCCTTACACCGGGGAGCTGTTTTTT.

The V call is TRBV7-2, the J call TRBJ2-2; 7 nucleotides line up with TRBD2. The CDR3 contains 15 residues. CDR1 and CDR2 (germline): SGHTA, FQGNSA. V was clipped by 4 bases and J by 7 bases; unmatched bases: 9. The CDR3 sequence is CASSSQAGQVGELFF. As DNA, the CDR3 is TGTGCCAGCAGCTCCCAAGCGGGGCAGGTCGGGGAGCTGTTTTTT.

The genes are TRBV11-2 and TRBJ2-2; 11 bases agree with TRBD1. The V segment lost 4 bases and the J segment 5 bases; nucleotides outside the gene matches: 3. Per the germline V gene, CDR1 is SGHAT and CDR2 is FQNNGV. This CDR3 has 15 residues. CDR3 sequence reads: CASSSGTGGTGELFF. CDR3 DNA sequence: TGTGCCAGCAGCTCGGGGACAGGGGGGACCGGGGAGCTGTTTTTT.

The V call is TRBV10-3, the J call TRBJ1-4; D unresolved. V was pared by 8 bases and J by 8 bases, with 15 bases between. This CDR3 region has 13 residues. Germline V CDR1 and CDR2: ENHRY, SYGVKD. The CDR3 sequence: CAIGRAAGEKLFF. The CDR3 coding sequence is TGTGCCATCGGGAGGGCGGCGGGAGAAAAACTGTTTTTT.

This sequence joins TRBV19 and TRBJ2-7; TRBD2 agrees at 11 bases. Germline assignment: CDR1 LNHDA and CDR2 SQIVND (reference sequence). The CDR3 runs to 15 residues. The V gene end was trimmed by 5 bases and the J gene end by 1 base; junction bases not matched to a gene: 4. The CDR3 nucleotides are TGTGCCAGTAGTTCAATAGCGGGAGGGTCCTACGAGCAGTACTTC. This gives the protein CASSSIAGGSYEQYF.

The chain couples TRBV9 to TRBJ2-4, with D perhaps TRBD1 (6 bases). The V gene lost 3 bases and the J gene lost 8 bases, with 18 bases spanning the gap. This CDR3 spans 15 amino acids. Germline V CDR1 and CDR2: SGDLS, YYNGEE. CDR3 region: CASSEKQGSGYIQYF. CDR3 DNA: TGTGCCAGCAGCGAAAAACAGGGTTCTGGATACATTCAGTACTTC.

CDR3 nucleotides: TGCAGCGCCGTAAGGACTAGCGGGAACAATGAGCAGTTCTTC. It is translated as CSAVRTSGNNEQFF. J is TRBJ2-1 and V is TRBV29-1; 12 nucleotides match TRBD2. The CDR3 is 14 amino acids. V trimming: 7 bases; J trimming: 5 bases; junction bases outside the gene matches: 6. CDR1 is SQVTM, CDR2 ANQGSEA, per germline.

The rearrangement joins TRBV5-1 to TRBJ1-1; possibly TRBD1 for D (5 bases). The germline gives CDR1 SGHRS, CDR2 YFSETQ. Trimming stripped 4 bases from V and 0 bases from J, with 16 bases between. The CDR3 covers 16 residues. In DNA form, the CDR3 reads TGCGCCAGCAGCCCCGGACACGGCGACATGAACACTGAAGCTTTCTTT. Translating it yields CASSPGHGDMNTEAFF.

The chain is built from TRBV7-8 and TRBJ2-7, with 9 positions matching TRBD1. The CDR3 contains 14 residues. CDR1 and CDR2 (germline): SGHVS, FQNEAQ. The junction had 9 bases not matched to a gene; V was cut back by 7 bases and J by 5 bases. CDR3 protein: CASKKQGAGDEQYF. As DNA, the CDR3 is TGTGCCAGCAAAAAACAGGGGGCGGGTGACGAGCAGTACTTC.

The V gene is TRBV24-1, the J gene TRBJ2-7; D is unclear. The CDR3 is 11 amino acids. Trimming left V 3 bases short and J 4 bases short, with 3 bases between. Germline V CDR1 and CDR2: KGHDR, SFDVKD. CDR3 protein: CATSDRYEQYF. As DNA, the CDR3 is TGTGCCACCAGTGATCGGTACGAGCAGTACTTC.

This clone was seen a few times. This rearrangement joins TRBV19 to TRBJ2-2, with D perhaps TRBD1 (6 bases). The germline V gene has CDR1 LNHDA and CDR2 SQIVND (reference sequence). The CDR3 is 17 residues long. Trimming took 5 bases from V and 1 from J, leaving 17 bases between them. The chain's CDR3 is CASSDGVLTGNTGELFF. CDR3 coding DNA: TGTGCCAGTAGTGACGGGGTCTTGACAGGGAACACCGGGGAGCTGTTTTTT.

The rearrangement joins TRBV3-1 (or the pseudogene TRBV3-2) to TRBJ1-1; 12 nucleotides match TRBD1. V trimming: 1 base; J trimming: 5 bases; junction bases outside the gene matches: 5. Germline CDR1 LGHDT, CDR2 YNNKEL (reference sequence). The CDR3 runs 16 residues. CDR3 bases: TGTGCCAGCAGCCAAGCCCCGGGACAGGGGGCGACTGAAGCTTTCTTT. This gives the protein CASSQAPGQGATEAFF.

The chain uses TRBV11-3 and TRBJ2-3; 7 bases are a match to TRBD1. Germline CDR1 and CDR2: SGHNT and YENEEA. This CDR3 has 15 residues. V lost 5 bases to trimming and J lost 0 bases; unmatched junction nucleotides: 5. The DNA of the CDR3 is TGTGCCAGCAGCCCAACAGGGGTCAGCACAGATACGCAGTATTTT. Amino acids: CASSPTGVSTDTQYF.

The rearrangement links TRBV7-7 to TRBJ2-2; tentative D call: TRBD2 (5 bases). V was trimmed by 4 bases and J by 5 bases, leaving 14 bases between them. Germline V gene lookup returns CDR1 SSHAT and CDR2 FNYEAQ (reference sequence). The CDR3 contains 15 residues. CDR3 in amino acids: CASSSGEDGTGELFF. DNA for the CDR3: TGTGCCAGCAGCTCCGGGGAAGACGGGACCGGGGAGCTGTTTTTT.

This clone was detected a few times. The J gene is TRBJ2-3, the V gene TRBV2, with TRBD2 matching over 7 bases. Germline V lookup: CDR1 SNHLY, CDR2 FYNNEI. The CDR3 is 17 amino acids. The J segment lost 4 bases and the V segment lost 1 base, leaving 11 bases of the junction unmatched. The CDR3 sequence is CASSEGEWEGRSDTQYF. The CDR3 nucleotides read TGTGCCAGCAGTGAAGGGGAGTGGGAGGGGCGTTCAGATACGCAGTATTTT.

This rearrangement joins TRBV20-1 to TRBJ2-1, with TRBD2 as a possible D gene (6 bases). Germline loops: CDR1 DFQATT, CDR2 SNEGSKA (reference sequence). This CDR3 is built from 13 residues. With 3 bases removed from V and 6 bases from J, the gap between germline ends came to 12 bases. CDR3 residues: CSASLAVGNEQFF. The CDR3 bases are TGCAGTGCTAGTTTAGCGGTGGGCAATGAGCAGTTCTTC.